This TCR beta chain emerged from a study of siplizumab effects on memory and regulatory T cells. In germline, CDR1 is SGHTA, CDR2 FQGTGA. The CDR3 runs 13 residues. V shed 5 bases and J shed 6 bases, with 11 bases lying between them. Profiled with immunoSEQ multiplex PCR; TCRdb holds only in-frame clones, not every one. The table has some 100,000 clones, around 92% seen once; the top ten hold about 0.15%. The sequence came from a human donor in good health. The sample consisted of CD4+ T cells sorted from blood. V and J are TRBV7-3 and TRBJ2-1; D is unresolved. This CDR3 is CASSKGPSNEQFF. DNA for the CDR3: TGTGCCAGCAGCAAAGGCCCAAGCAATGAGCAGTTCTTC.